This entry is about one T cell receptor (beta chain). The antigen is undetermined. TCRdb used MiXCR to reprocess the 5' RACE reads, holding one entry per CDR3 protein. The sample has approximately 180,000 distinct CDR3 sequences, around 16% seen once. Looked up from germline, CDR1 is SEHNR and CDR2 is FQNEAQ (reference sequence). V lost 0 bases to trimming and J lost 8 bases, with 14 bases between them. This CDR3 region has 15 residues. The data belong to a study of T-cell memory formation after mild COVID-19. At the level of the study: TCR clusters were largely donor specific. Overall study findings and caveats: Within pre-infection memory, some responding clones were found, suggesting cross-reactive memory joined. Later expanders leaned CD4+, whereas day 15 to 85 contracting clones were balanced CD4/CD8. The second-wave clones peaking on day 37 were not confirmed as SARS-CoV-2-specific.

The sequence was collected from an adult woman who had mild COVID-19 (a few samples of this study predate the infection). Cell type and time point are not known. Sequencing input: PBMCs or a T cell subset sorted from them (not recorded which). The V call is TRBV7-9, the J call TRBJ2-4; no firm D call. The CDR3 reads CASSLALSGQDIQYF. CDR3 bases: TGTGCCAGCAGCTTAGCGCTCTCCGGGCAGGACATTCAGTACTTC.